This TCR beta chain was observed in a study of blood T cells in healthy people across ages. Trimming took 2 bases from V and 6 from J, leaving 8 bases between them. CDR1 is MNHNS, CDR2 SASEGT, per germline. The CDR3 runs 12 residues. Sample-barcoded 5' priming and a J-beta primer mix drove a second PCR of about 6 to 12 cycles. TCRdb independently ran MiXCR on the 5' RACE reads; one entry per CDR3 protein. Among 1,100,000 or so distinct CDR3 sequences listed, around 43% were seen once. This receptor was obtained from a woman aged 55 to 70 in good health. Sequences were obtained from blood. The chain joins TRBV6-1 to TRBJ2-7, with D perhaps TRBD2 (6 bases). The chain's CDR3 is CASSERGIEQYF. The CDR3 region has the DNA TGTGCCAGCAGTGAACGGGGGATCGAGCAGTACTTC.